This TCR beta chain is from a study of shared clonotypes between healthy human individuals. Study findings and constraints: Lower generation probabilities were found for non-shared clonotypes than for those shared by all four donors. Generally, naive subsets (rather than memory subsets) showed larger estimated richness.

In the case of this clone: Its antigen is undetermined.

The naive CD8 subset, CD45RO-negative cells positively selected for CCR7, excluded terminally differentiated effector memory CD45RA+ cells. When replicate PCRs were run on sorted subsets, they used 200 to 250 ng DNA, about 31,000 T cell genomes. TCRdb's copy holds only in-frame clones and misses some; the assay was immunoSEQ multiplex PCR. The sample includes approximately 600,000 clones, 90% to 95% of them seen just once. The length of the CDR3 is 16 residues. CDR1 is SGHTA and CDR2 is FQGNSA in the germline V gene. V was clipped by 1 base and J by 8 bases, with 20 bases between them. The sample comprised naive CD8+ T cells sorted from blood. V and J are TRBV7-2 and TRBJ1-2; D is perhaps TRBD1 (5 bases). The sequence was obtained from a woman in her 30s in good health. CDR3 sequence reads: CASSLGLTGGQEGYTF. CDR3 sequence (DNA): TGTGCCAGCAGCTTAGGTTTGACCGGGGGTCAGGAGGGCTACACCTTC.